A selection of T cell receptor beta chains follows, all from one sample in a study of blood T cell repertoires in COVID-19. Only in-frame clones appear in the TCRdb table, and some are missing; sequencing was by immunoSEQ multiplex PCR. The data show around 280,000 clones, almost 90% seen once. Sequencing was carried out using PBMCs or T cells enriched from blood (not recorded which). The receptors shown here come from a woman aged 18 to 35 with acute COVID-19. Each CDR3 is given without its conserved first and last residue. Fields, in order: CDR3 length, J gene, V gene, CDR3 protein.

CDR3 length: 12
J gene: TRBJ2-7
V gene: TRBV5-6
CDR3 protein: ASSPIPGSPEQY

CDR3 length: 9
J gene: TRBJ2-1
V gene: TRBV4-2
CDR3 protein: ASSQEGEQF

CDR3 length: 13
J gene: TRBJ2-1
V gene: TRBV10-2
CDR3 protein: ASSMGLAEYNEQF

CDR3 length: 14
J gene: TRBJ2-1
V gene: TRBV10-1
CDR3 protein: ASSELSGRDYNEQF

CDR3 length: 12
J gene: TRBJ2-3
V gene: TRBV5-4
CDR3 protein: ASSLAGGLDTQY

CDR3 length: 16
J gene: TRBJ2-1
V gene: TRBV18
CDR3 protein: ASSPPGLAGGHSVEQF

CDR3 length: 17
J gene: TRBJ1-6
V gene: TRBV6-2/TRBV6-3
CDR3 protein: ASSYPGQGVSSYNSPLH

CDR3 length: 13
J gene: TRBJ2-7
V gene: TRBV2
CDR3 protein: ASSVSGNPDYEQY

CDR3 length: 13
J gene: TRBJ1-5
V gene: TRBV2
CDR3 protein: ASSPGTGPNQPQH

CDR3 length: 10
J gene: TRBJ2-7
V gene: TRBV4-2
CDR3 protein: ASGRAPYEQY

CDR3 length: 13
J gene: TRBJ2-7
V gene: TRBV2
CDR3 protein: ASKEREGPRYEQY

CDR3 length: 12
J gene: TRBJ2-2
V gene: TRBV6-5
CDR3 protein: ASSLSASGGELF

CDR3 length: 12
J gene: TRBJ2-5
V gene: TRBV19
CDR3 protein: ASSVSGGKETQY

CDR3 length: 13
J gene: TRBJ1-2
V gene: TRBV2
CDR3 protein: ASPRSESPSSGYT

CDR3 length: 13
J gene: TRBJ2-5
V gene: TRBV28
CDR3 protein: ASILAVGAGETQY

CDR3 length: 14
J gene: TRBJ2-7
V gene: TRBV28
CDR3 protein: ASSSKRRQGSYEQY

CDR3 length: 13
J gene: TRBJ1-1
V gene: TRBV4-1
CDR3 protein: ASSQVGQGNTEAF

CDR3 length: 10
J gene: TRBJ1-2
V gene: TRBV25-1
CDR3 protein: ASSSGGYGYT

CDR3 length: 11
J gene: TRBJ1-2
V gene: TRBV12-3/TRBV12-4
CDR3 protein: ASSHFNRGGYT

CDR3 length: 7
J gene: TRBJ2-7
V gene: TRBV27
CDR3 protein: NLRGNKY

CDR3 length: 12
J gene: TRBJ1-1
V gene: TRBV2
CDR3 protein: ASRTGGSWSEAF

CDR3 length: 15
J gene: TRBJ1-5
V gene: TRBV11-2
CDR3 protein: ASSQDRGQTSNQPQH

CDR3 length: 15
J gene: TRBJ2-1
V gene: TRBV6-1
CDR3 protein: ASSEEGAGWGHNEQF

CDR3 length: 12
J gene: TRBJ2-7
V gene: TRBV27
CDR3 protein: ASSLTGHVYEQY

CDR3 length: 15
J gene: TRBJ2-7
V gene: TRBV5-6
CDR3 protein: ASSFAKTSGTYSEQY

CDR3 length: 16
J gene: TRBJ1-5
V gene: TRBV11-2
CDR3 protein: ASSCLGEGRISDQPQH

CDR3 length: 12
J gene: TRBJ1-6
V gene: TRBV5-1
CDR3 protein: ASSLAGAYSPLH

CDR3 length: 15
J gene: TRBJ1-5
V gene: TRBV28
CDR3 protein: ASSLGRGGRSNQPQH